Below, one TCR beta chain is given with its context. V lost 8 bases to trimming and J lost 3 bases; unmatched junction nucleotides: 29. This CDR3 has 21 amino acids. Germline CDR1 reads MNHEY; CDR2 reads SVGAGI. This sample is drawn from a study of T-cell memory formation after mild COVID-19. Study at large: TCR clusters showed largely donor specificity.

TCRdb processed the 5' RACE reads anew with MiXCR; each CDR3 protein has one entry. The table shows 450,000 to 650,000 distinct CDR3 sequences, with under 20% occurring only once. The sequence was collected from an adult woman who had mild COVID-19 (a few samples of this study predate the infection). Cell type and time point are not known. This chain links TRBV6-5 with TRBJ2-7; 9 nucleotides align to TRBD1. The sequenced sample consisted of PBMCs or a T cell subset sorted from them (not recorded which). CDR3 in amino acids: CASRPGQGPWSRQGLHYEQYF. The DNA for the CDR3 is TGTGCCAGCCGTCCGGGACAGGGACCTTGGTCTCGCCAAGGACTACACTACGAGCAGTACTTC.